Presented here are 7 T cell receptor beta chains from one specimen sequenced in a study of control samples from healthy donors and cancer patients. Assay: immunoSEQ multiplex PCR; the TCRdb copy retains only in-frame clones and omits some. The table has roughly 52,000 clones, around 96% seen once; the top ten hold 1.5% to 2%. Sequenced input: blood. The receptors were gathered from a woman younger than 45 in good health.

J is TRBJ1-1 and V is TRBV5-1; D not resolved. The length of the CDR3 is 14 residues. The germline CDR1 and CDR2 sequences are SGHRS and YFSETQ. The V end was cut by 4 bases, the J end by 0 bases, with 10 bases between. The CDR3 nucleotides read TGCGCCAGCAGCCGGGAAACGATGAACACTGAAGCTTTCTTT. Its translation: CASSRETMNTEAFF. Filled out from reference TRBV5-1 and TRBJ1-1, the complete variable domain reads KAGVTQTPRYLIKTRGQQVTLSCSPISGHRSVSWYQQTPGQGLQFLFEYFSETQRNKGNFPGRFSGRQFSNSRSEMNVSTLELGDSALYLCASSRETMNTEAFFGQGTRLTVV.

The chain recombines TRBV2 with TRBJ2-1; D might be TRBD1 (5 bases). Germline CDR1 is SNHLY and CDR2 is FYNNEI. Trimming left V 2 bases short and J 9 bases short, with 11 bases between. This CDR3 comprises 13 residues. CDR3 nucleotide sequence: TGTGCCAGCAGTGAATGGGGCAACGGTGAGCAGTTCTTC. This gives the protein CASSEWGNGEQFF.

This rearrangement joins TRBV5-1 to TRBJ2-7; 8 nucleotides match TRBD1. The CDR3 length is 12 residues. Looked up from germline, CDR1 is SGHRS and CDR2 is YFSETQ. The junction had 9 bases not matched to a gene; V was cut back by 10 bases and J by 6 bases. CDR3 sequence: CAAVGTGGEQYF. CDR3 DNA sequence: TGCGCCGCAGTTGGGACAGGAGGCGAGCAGTACTTC.

The chain links TRBV6-4 to TRBJ2-3, with D unresolved. V was cut by 2 bases and J by 1 base, with 19 bases left in between. The CDR3 spans 18 residues. Looked up from germline, CDR1 is MRHNA and CDR2 is SNTAGT. The CDR3 protein is CASSDTATPEMGTDTQYF. The CDR3 DNA reads as TGTGCCAGCAGTGACACGGCCACCCCAGAGATGGGCACAGATACGCAGTATTTT.

The gene calls are TRBV19 and TRBJ1-1; 8 bases fit TRBD1. The V and J ends lost 3 bases and 6 bases, in that order; junction bases with no gene match: 12. From germline, CDR1 is LNHDA and CDR2 SQIVND (reference sequence). This CDR3 region has 16 residues. CDR3 DNA sequence: TGTGCCAGTAGTATTCGGCAGGGGGCCTCCCAGCCTGAAGCTTTCTTT. Amino acid sequence: CASSIRQGASQPEAFF.

The V call is TRBV30, the J call TRBJ1-4; D is possibly TRBD1 (6 bases). Germline assignment: CDR1 GTSNPN and CDR2 SVGIG (reference sequence). This CDR3 contains 14 residues. Trimming shortened V by 5 bases and J by 8 bases, and 18 bases separated the two germline ends. This CDR3 is CAWGKGVVGEKLFF. Here the CDR3 DNA reads TGTGCCTGGGGGAAGGGGGTCGTTGGAGAAAAACTGTTTTTT.

This rearrangement joins TRBV2 to TRBJ2-2, with D unresolved. V was trimmed by 7 bases and J by 1 base, leaving 10 bases between them. CDR1 and CDR2 (germline): SNHLY, FYNNEI. This CDR3 region has 14 residues. The CDR3 spells CASTPPGNTGELFF. The CDR3 DNA follows: TGTGCCAGCACCCCGCCGGGGAACACCGGGGAGCTGTTTTTT.